Given below is one T cell receptor (beta chain) in context. Its specificity is not known. Through a sample-barcoded 5' primer and a J-beta primer mix, a second PCR was run for about 6 to 12 cycles. With 12 random nucleotides, a template-switch adaptor tagged each individual cDNA molecule. MiXCR, run by TCRdb on the 5' RACE reads, gives a single entry per CDR3 protein. The repertoire includes a few hundred thousand distinct CDR3 sequences, roughly a quarter of them detected once, and 25% to 30% sits in the top ten. The germline CDR1 and CDR2 sequences are MNHEY and SVGAGI. The CDR3 totals 14 residues. V was clipped by 2 bases and J by 8 bases, with 10 bases between them. The sample belongs to a study of blood T cells in healthy people across ages. The donors, all healthy, were Caucasians living in Russia, aged about 6 to 90. The study's findings and limits: Across the age range, TCR beta diversity per million T cells fell in a roughly linear way. Long-lived and aged donors differed, with more naive CD4+ cells and higher diversity in the long-lived.

The chain recombines TRBV6-5 with TRBJ1-6, with a weak D call TRBD1 (5 bases). The origin of this receptor is a woman aged 70-85 years in good health. Sample: blood. The CDR3 DNA sequence: TGTGCCAGCAGTTACGGTCTAGGGGATTCACCCCTCCACTTT. This translates into CASSYGLGDSPLHF.